This TCR beta chain derives from a study of long-term antiretroviral therapy in people with HIV. V was cut by 0 bases and J by 4 bases, with 16 bases left in between. Germline CDR1 reads SGHDT; CDR2 reads YYEEEE. There are 16 residues in the CDR3. At survey level, the immunoSEQ assay was run in its v3.0 version. Produced via immunoSEQ multiplex PCR; TCRdb's table is partial and in-frame only. The sample contains almost 35,000 clones, approximately 95% of which appear only once. Material: unsorted PBMCs, obtained around 5 years after starting antiretroviral therapy. The chain couples TRBV5-6 to TRBJ2-5; tentatively, D is TRBD1 (6 bases). The sequence was obtained from a woman aged 45-65 years with HIV. CDR3 nucleotide sequence: TGTGCCAGCAGCTTGGGGGACAACTCTGCGATAGAGACCCAGTACTTC. Protein sequence: CASSLGDNSAIETQYF.